This entry lists 23 T cell receptor beta chains sequenced from one sample in a study of blood T cells in healthy people across ages. The authors ran a second PCR of about 7 to 11 cycles using a sample-barcoded 5' primer and a J-beta primer mix. TCRdb ran MiXCR on the 5' RACE reads and lists one entry per CDR3 protein. The data hold about 1,800,000 distinct CDR3 sequences, with 28% observed a single time. The sample taken for sequencing was blood. These TCRs come from a woman aged 25 to 39 in good health.

There are many counts of this clonotype. The rearrangement links TRBV12-3 or TRBV12-4 to TRBJ2-1; 8 bases fit TRBD2. The V and J ends lost 6 bases and 8 bases, in that order; junction bases with no gene match: 9. This CDR3 contains 14 residues. The CDR3, as DNA: TGTGCCAGCAGCCTATCGGGAGGGGCCGATGAGCAGTTCTTC. Translation: CASSLSGGADEQFF.

This clonotype occurred a few times. The chain joins TRBV20-1 to TRBJ1-4; D gene unclear. Per the germline V gene, CDR1 is DFQATT and CDR2 is SNEGSKA (reference sequence). Trimming stripped 4 bases from V and 4 bases from J, with 10 bases between. The CDR3 covers 13 residues. Written as DNA, the CDR3 is TGCAGTGCTAACGGGAGGTTTAATGAAAAACTGTTTTTT. It is translated as CSANGRFNEKLFF.

This clonotype has more than one count but fewer than ten. This chain joins TRBV4-3 and TRBJ1-6, with a possible D match to TRBD1 (6 bases). V was trimmed by 4 bases and J by 9 bases, leaving 22 bases between them. The V gene's germline CDR1 is LGHNA and CDR2 YSLEER. The CDR3 extends over 17 amino acids. The CDR3 DNA reads as TGCGCCAGCAGCCCCCAACAGGCAGGGGACGCCGCTTCACCCCTCCACTTT. Protein: CASSPQQAGDAASPLHF.

Only a few counts were recorded for this clonotype. The chain links TRBV30 to TRBJ2-3; 9 nucleotides match TRBD2. CDR3 length equals 13 residues. The germline V gene has CDR1 GTSNPN and CDR2 SVGIG (reference sequence). CDR3 in amino acids: CEPQREVTDTQYF. As DNA, the CDR3 is TGTGAGCCCCAGCGGGAGGTCACAGATACGCAGTATTTT. Using reference TRBV30 and TRBJ2-3 for the parts outside the CDR3, the full variable domain is SQTIHQWPATLVQPVGSPLSLECTVEGTSNPNLYWYRQAAGRGLQLLFYSVGIGQISSEVPQNLSASRPQDRQFILSSKKLLLSDSGFYLCEPQREVTDTQYFGPGTRLTVL.

This chain links TRBV10-3 with TRBJ2-2; 9 bases map to TRBD1. The length of the CDR3 is 13 residues. The V gene's germline CDR1 is ENHRY and CDR2 SYGVKD. Unmatched junction bases numbered 2, after V lost 7 bases and J lost 5 bases. The chain's CDR3 is CAINGQGTGELFF. In DNA form, the CDR3 reads TGTGCCATCAATGGACAGGGGACCGGGGAGCTGTTTTTT.

There are a few counts of this clonotype. The chain links TRBV7-2 to TRBJ2-7; D remains unclear. The CDR3 sequence is 14 residues long. V shed 3 bases and J shed 0 bases, with 9 bases lying between them. Germline CDR1 is SGHTA and CDR2 is FQGNSA. CDR3: CASSLYASSYEQYF. CDR3 in DNA: TGTGCCAGCAGCTTGTACGCTAGCTCCTACGAGCAGTACTTC.

This clonotype was seen at least ten times. The gene calls are TRBV12-3 or TRBV12-4 and TRBJ2-3, with D possibly TRBD2 on 5 matching bases. Trimming removed 4 bases from V and 0 bases from J, with 8 bases in between. The CDR3 is 14 amino acids. CDR3 in DNA: TGTGCCAGCAGTTCGGACTGGAGCACAGATACGCAGTATTTT. It translates to CASSSDWSTDTQYF.

A note on this clonotype: A much larger clonotype is one base distant, so this may be a read error. The V call is TRBV7-9, the J call TRBJ2-1; D is unresolved. The J call may be incorrect, as the DNA end agrees better with TRBJ2-7. Germline CDR1 SEHNR, CDR2 FQNEAQ (reference sequence). The CDR3 length is 16 residues. The CDR3 DNA is TGTGCCAGCAGCTTAAGAGGTATGAGCTCCTACAATGAGCAGTACTTC. This codes for CASSLRGMSSYNEQYF.

This clonotype was seen only once. The chain carries TRBV20-1 and TRBJ1-5; TRBD1 matches at 7 bases. After removal of 6 bases from V and 10 bases from J, the junction contained 21 bases not matched to a gene. Germline V lookup: CDR1 DFQATT, CDR2 SNEGSKA (reference sequence). The CDR3 is 16 amino acids. The CDR3 loop is CSARRDTRGGGGPQHF. CDR3 DNA: TGCAGTGCGAGAAGGGACACACGGGGAGGGGGCGGACCCCAGCATTTT.

Concerning this clonotype itself: This may be a read error, as it is one base from a much larger clone. The chain combines TRBV29-1 with TRBJ2-1, with a tentative D call TRBD1 (6 bases). The V gene's germline CDR1 is SQVTM and CDR2 ANQGSEA. CDR3 size: 17 residues. V lost 2 bases and J 1 base, leaving 18 bases between the germline ends. CDR3 protein: CSVEQEAQGSSYNEQFF. CDR3 bases: TGCAGCGTTGAACAGGAGGCGCAGGGGAGTTCCTACAATGAGCAGTTCTTC.

The genes are TRBV10-2 and TRBJ1-2; D uncertain. The V and J ends lost 6 bases and 3 bases respectively, with 14 bases between them. Germline V CDR1 and CDR2: WSHSY, SAAADI. CDR3 length: 14 amino acids. The CDR3 DNA is TGCGCCAGCAGCCTTTTTGACGGAGACTATGGCTACACCTTC. Its protein product is CASSLFDGDYGYTF.

This chain connects TRBV29-1 to TRBJ2-2; D remains ambiguous. The V gene lost 1 base and the J gene lost 8 bases, with 5 bases spanning the gap. This CDR3 has 11 residues. Germline values: CDR1 SQVTM, CDR2 ANQGSEA. The CDR3 sequence is CSVEVGGELFF. For the CDR3, the DNA is TGCAGCGTTGAAGTGGGAGGGGAGCTGTTTTTT.

The V call is TRBV18, the J call TRBJ1-1, with unresolved D. V dropped 6 bases and J dropped 5 bases, with 13 bases sitting between them. CDR3 length: 13 amino acids. The germline V gene encodes CDR1 KGHSH and CDR2 LQKENI. As DNA, the CDR3 is TGTGCCAGCTCGCCGGCCGGGGTGACTGAAGCTTTCTTT. It yields the protein CASSPAGVTEAFF.

The chain couples TRBV10-3 to TRBJ1-6; a weak D match, TRBD1 (5 bases). The CDR3 is made up of 14 amino acids. Germline assignment: CDR1 ENHRY and CDR2 SYGVKD. The ends were cut back, 3 bases at V and 7 bases at J, with 10 bases in the middle. The CDR3 coding sequence is TGTGCCATCAGTGACGAAGGGGAGAATTCACCCCTCCACTTT. Amino acid sequence: CAISDEGENSPLHF.

The V gene is TRBV5-1, the J gene TRBJ2-5, with D possibly being TRBD1 (5 bases). In germline, CDR1 is SGHRS, CDR2 YFSETQ. The length of the CDR3 is 16 residues. V gave up 1 base and J gave up 5 bases, with 18 bases separating them. The CDR3, as DNA: TGCGCCAGCAGCTTGACCACAGGTACCTCCGGGGAGACCCAGTACTTC. It specifies CASSLTTGTSGETQYF.

Worth noting for this clonotype: One end of the junction is discordant with germline, which a read error may explain. The chain carries TRBV28 and TRBJ2-7, with D perhaps TRBD1 or TRBD2 (5 bases each). The CDR3 has 14 amino acids. CDR1 MDHEN and CDR2 SYDVKM come from the germline V gene. In DNA form, the CDR3 reads TGTGCCAACAGTTCCGGCGGTGGGGACCACGAGCAGTGCTTC. Amino acid sequence: CANSSGGGDHEQCF.

This clonotype was observed a few times. The rearrangement joins TRBV5-1 to TRBJ1-2; no reliable D call. Germline lookup yields CDR1 SGHRS and CDR2 YFSETQ. Trimming took off 3 bases at V and 1 base at J, with 13 bases between the two ends. This CDR3 has 15 amino acids. The CDR3: CASSSARQINYGYTF. The CDR3 region has the DNA TGCGCCAGCAGCTCCGCACGCCAAATTAACTATGGCTACACCTTC.

V gene TRBV15 combines with J gene TRBJ2-5; D gene unclear. This CDR3 is 15 amino acids long. V was trimmed by 2 bases and J by 2 bases, leaving 12 bases between them. The V gene's germline CDR1 is LNHNV and CDR2 YYDKDF (reference sequence). CDR3 residues: CATSRSLAEQETQYF. For the CDR3, the DNA is TGTGCCACCAGCAGATCCCTGGCTGAGCAAGAGACCCAGTACTTC.

This clonotype was counted only a few times. This sequence joins TRBV29-1 and TRBJ1-1; perhaps TRBD1 as D (6 bases). V shed 7 bases and J shed 8 bases, with 11 bases lying between them. The CDR3 spans 10 residues. CDR1 is SQVTM, CDR2 ANQGSEA, per germline. The CDR3 loop reads CSAMTGEAFF. Written as DNA, the CDR3 is TGCAGCGCCATGACAGGAGAAGCTTTCTTT.

Concerning this clonotype: Just one base apart from a much larger clone, this may be a read error. This chain uses TRBV24-1 with TRBJ2-7; 8 bases agree with TRBD2. Per germline, CDR1 KGHDR and CDR2 SFDVKD. Trimming took 3 bases from V and 5 from J; bases not matched to a gene: 11. The CDR3 sequence is 16 residues long. CDR3 sequence (DNA): TGTGCCACCAGTGATCAGAGTCGGGAGGGGAGTCACGAGCAGTACTTC. Its translation: CATSDQSREGSHEQYF.

A few counts support this clonotype. The J gene is TRBJ1-2, the V gene TRBV6-2 or TRBV6-3, with 8 bases matching TRBD1. In germline, CDR1 is MNHEY, CDR2 SVGEGT. The trim removed 6 bases at V and 6 bases at J, leaving 9 bases unmatched. The CDR3 is 14 residues long. The chain's CDR3 is CASSPAWTGNGYTF. The CDR3 DNA reads as TGTGCCAGCAGCCCCGCGTGGACAGGGAATGGCTACACCTTC.

In its sample, this clonotype was seen a few times. The junction departs from the called germline gene at one end, perhaps through a read error. The chain carries TRBV12-3 or TRBV12-4 and TRBJ1-2; possible D gene TRBD1, 5 bases. The CDR3 is 12 residues long. The CDR3 DNA reads TGTGCCGGCAGTTTGACGGGGCGCGGCTACACCTTC. This sequence encodes CAGSLTGRGYTF.

The genes are TRBV7-2 and TRBJ2-1, with D unresolved. V lost 1 base and J 5 bases, leaving 9 bases between the germline ends. The CDR3 contains 14 residues. Per the germline V gene, CDR1 is SGHTA and CDR2 is FQGNSA. The CDR3 spells CASSLELLNNEQFF. The CDR3 DNA reads as TGTGCCAGCAGCTTAGAACTCCTTAACAATGAGCAGTTCTTC.